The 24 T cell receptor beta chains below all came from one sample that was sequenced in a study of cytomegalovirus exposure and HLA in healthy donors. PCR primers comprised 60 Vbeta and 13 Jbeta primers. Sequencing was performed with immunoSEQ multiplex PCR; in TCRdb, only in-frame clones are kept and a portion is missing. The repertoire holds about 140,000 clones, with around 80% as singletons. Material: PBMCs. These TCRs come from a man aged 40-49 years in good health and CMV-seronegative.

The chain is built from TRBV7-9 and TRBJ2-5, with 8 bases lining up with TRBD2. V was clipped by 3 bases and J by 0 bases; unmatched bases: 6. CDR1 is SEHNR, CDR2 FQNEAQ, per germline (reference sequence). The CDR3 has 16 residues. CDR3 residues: CASSFKGLGNQETQYF. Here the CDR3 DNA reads TGTGCCAGCAGCTTTAAGGGACTAGGGAACCAAGAGACCCAGTACTTC. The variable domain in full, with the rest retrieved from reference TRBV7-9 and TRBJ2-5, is DTGVSQNPRHKITKRGQNVTFRCDPISEHNRLYWYRQTLGQGPEFLTYFQNEAQLEKSRLLSDRFSAERPKGSFSTLEIQRTEQGDSAMYLCASSFKGLGNQETQYFGPGTRLLVL.

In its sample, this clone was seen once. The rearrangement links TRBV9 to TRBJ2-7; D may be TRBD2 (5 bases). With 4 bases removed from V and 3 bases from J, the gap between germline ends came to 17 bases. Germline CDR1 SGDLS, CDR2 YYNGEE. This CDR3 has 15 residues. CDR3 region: CASSIPSEDYYEQYF. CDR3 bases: TGTGCCAGCAGCATCCCCTCGGAGGATTACTACGAGCAGTACTTC.

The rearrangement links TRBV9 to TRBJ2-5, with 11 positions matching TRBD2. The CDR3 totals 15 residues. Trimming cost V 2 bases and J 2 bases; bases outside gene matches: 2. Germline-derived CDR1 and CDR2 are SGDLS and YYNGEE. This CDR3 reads CASSVGLAVQETQYF. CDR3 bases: TGTGCCAGCAGCGTGGGACTAGCGGTGCAAGAGACCCAGTACTTC. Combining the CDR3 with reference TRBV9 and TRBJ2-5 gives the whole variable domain DSGVTQTPKHLITATGQRVTLRCSPRSGDLSVYWYQQSLDQGLQFLIQYYNGEERAKGNILERFSAQQFPDLHSELNLSSLELGDSALYFCASSVGLAVQETQYFGPGTRLLVL.

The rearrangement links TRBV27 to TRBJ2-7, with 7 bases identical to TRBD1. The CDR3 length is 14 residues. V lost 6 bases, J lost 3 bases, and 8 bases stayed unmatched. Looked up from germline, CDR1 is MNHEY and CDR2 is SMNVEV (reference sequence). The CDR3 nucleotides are TGTGCCAGCAGCGCCGGGACAGTAAGCTACGAGCAGTACTTC. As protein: CASSAGTVSYEQYF.

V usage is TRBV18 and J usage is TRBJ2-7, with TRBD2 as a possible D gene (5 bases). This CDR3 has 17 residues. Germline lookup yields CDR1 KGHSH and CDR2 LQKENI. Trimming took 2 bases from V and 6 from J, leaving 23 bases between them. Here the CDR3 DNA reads TGTGCCAGCTCACCAGTCCTAGACGGAGGCCACTTTTCCGAGCAGTACTTC. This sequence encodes CASSPVLDGGHFSEQYF.

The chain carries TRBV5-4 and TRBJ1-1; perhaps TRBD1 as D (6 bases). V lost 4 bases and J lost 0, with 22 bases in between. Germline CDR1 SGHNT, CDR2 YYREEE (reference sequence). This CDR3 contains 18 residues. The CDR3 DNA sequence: TGTGCCAGCAGCCCAAAGGGGCAGGGGTCCCTTATGAACACTGAAGCTTTCTTT. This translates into CASSPKGQGSLMNTEAFF.

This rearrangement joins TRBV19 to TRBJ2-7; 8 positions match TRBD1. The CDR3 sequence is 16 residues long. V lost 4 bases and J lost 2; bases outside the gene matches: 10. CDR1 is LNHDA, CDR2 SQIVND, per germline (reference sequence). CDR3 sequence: CASSTAGGMGTYEQYF. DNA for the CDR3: TGTGCCAGTAGTACAGCAGGGGGCATGGGGACCTACGAGCAGTACTTC.

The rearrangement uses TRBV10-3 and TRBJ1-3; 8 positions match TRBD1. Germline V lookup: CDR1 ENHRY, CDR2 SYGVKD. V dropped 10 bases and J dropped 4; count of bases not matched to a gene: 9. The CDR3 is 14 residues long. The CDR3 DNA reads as TGTGCCACGCGGGACAGGCAAGACGGAAACACCATATATTTT. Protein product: CATRDRQDGNTIYF.

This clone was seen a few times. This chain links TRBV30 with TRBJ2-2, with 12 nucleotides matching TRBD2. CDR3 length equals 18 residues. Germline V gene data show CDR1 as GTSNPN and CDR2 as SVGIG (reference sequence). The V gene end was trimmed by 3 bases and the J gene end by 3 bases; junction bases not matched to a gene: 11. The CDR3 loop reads CAWRNSGTSGFYTGELFF. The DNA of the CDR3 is TGTGCCTGGAGGAATTCCGGGACTAGCGGGTTTTACACCGGGGAGCTGTTTTTT.

DNA for the CDR3: TGTGCCAGCAGCCCCAGCGGGAGCGCCCCCCACGAGCAGTACTTC. Its translation is CASSPSGSAPHEQYF. V and J are TRBV5-4 and TRBJ2-7, with TRBD2 matching over 8 bases. The CDR3 is 15 residues long. Germline V gene data show CDR1 as SGHNT and CDR2 as YYREEE (reference sequence). With V trimmed by 4 bases and J by 5 bases, 11 bases remained unmatched.

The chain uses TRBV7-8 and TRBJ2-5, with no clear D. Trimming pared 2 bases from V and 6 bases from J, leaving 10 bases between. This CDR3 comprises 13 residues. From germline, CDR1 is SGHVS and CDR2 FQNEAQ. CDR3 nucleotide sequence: TGTGCCAGCAGCTTACTGTTGCGGCAGACCCAGTACTTC. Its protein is CASSLLLRQTQYF.

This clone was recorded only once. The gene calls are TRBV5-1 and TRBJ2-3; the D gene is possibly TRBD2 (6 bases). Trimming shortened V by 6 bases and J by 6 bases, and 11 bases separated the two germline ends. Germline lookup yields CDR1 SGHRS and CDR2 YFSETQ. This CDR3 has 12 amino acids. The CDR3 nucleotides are TGCGCCAGCACCTCTGGGAGGGATACGCAGTATTTT. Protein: CASTSGRDTQYF.

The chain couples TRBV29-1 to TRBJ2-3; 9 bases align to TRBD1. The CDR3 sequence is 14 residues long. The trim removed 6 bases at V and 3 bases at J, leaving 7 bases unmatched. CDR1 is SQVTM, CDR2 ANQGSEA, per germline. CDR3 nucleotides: TGCAGCGTGGGGGGACAGGGAGGGACAGATACGCAGTATTTT. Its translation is CSVGGQGGTDTQYF.

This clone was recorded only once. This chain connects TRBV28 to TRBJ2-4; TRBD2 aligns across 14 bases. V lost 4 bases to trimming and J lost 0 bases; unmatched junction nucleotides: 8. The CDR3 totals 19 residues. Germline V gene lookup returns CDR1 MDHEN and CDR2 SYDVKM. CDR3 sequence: CASSSPGLAGAQAKNIQYF. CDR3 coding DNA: TGTGCCAGCAGTTCCCCGGGACTAGCGGGGGCTCAAGCCAAAAACATTCAGTACTTC. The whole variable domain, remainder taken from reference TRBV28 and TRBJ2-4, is DVKVTQSSRYLVKRTGEKVFLECVQDMDHENMFWYRQDPGLGLRLIYFSYDVKMKEKGDIPEGYSVSREKKERFSLILESASTNQTSMYLCASSSPGLAGAQAKNIQYFGAGTRLSVL.

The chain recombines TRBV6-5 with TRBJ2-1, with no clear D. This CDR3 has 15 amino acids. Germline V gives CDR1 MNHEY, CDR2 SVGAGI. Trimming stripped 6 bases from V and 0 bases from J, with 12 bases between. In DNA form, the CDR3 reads TGTGCCAGCAGAGTACAGCCGAGCTCCTACAATGAGCAGTTCTTC. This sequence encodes CASRVQPSSYNEQFF.

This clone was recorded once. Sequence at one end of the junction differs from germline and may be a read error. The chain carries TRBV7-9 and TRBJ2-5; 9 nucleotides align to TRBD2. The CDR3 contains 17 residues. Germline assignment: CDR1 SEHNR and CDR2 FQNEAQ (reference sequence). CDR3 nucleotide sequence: TGTTCCAGCAGTACCCGTGACGCGGGAGGGGGTCGAGAGACCCAGTACTTC. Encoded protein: CSSSTRDAGGGRETQYF.

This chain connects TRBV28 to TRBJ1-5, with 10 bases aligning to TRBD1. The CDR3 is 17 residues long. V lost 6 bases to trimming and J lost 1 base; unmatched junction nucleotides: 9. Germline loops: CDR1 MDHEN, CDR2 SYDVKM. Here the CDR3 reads CASSPPGTGASNQPQHF. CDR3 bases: TGTGCCAGCAGCCCCCCCGGGACAGGGGCGAGCAATCAGCCCCAGCATTTT.

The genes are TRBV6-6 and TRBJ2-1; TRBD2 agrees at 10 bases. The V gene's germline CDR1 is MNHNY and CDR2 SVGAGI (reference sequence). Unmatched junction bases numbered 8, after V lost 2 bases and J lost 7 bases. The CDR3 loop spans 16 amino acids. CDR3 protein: CASSYPKLAGVNEQFF. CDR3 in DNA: TGTGCCAGCAGTTACCCGAAGCTAGCGGGAGTTAATGAGCAGTTCTTC.

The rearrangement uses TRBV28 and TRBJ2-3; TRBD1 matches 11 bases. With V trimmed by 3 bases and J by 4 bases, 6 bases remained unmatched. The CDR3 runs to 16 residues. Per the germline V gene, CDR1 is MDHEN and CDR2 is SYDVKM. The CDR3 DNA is TGTGCCAGCAGTTTGCCCCCGGGACAGGGGGCAGATACGCAGTATTTT. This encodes CASSLPPGQGADTQYF.

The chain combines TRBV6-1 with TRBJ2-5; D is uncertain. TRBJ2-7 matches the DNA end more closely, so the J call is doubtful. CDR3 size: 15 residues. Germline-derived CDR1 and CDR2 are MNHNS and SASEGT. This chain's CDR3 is CASSEAKQFSYEQYF. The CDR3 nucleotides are TGTGCCAGCAGTGAAGCCAAACAGTTTTCCTACGAGCAGTACTTC.

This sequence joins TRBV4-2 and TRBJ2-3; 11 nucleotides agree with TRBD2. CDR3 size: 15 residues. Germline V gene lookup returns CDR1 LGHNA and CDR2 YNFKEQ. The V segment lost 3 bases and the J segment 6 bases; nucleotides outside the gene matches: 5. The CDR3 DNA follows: TGTGCCAGCAGCCAGGGACTAGCGGTCCCGGATACGCAGTATTTT. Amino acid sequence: CASSQGLAVPDTQYF.

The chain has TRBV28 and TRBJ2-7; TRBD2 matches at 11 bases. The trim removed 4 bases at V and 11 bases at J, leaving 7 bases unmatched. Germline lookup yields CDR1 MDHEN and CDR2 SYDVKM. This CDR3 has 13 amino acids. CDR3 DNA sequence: TGTGCCAGCAGTTACGGGGGGACTAGCGGTGAGTACTTC. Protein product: CASSYGGTSGEYF.

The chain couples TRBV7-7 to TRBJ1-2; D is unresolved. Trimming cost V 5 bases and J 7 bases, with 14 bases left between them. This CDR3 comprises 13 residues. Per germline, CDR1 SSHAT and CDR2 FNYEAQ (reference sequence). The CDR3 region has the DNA TGTGCCAGCAGCCCAGACATGGTATCTGGCTACACCTTC. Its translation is CASSPDMVSGYTF.

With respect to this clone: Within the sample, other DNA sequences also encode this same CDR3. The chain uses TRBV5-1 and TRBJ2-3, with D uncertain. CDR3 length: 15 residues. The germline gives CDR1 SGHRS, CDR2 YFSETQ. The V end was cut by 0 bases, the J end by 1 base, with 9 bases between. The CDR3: CASSLEFPGTDTQYF. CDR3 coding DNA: TGCGCCAGCAGCTTGGAGTTCCCGGGCACAGATACGCAGTATTTT.